One sample yielded the 11 T cell receptor beta chains listed below, sequenced in a study of T cell responses to AZD1222 COVID-19 vaccine. Clones were sequenced by immunoSEQ multiplex PCR, and TCRdb holds only the in-frame ones, with some missing. This table has roughly 87,000 clones, around nine tenths appearing once. Specimen: peripheral blood, collected 28 days after the second AZD1222 dose. These receptor sequences come from an adult who received the AZD1222 COVID-19 vaccine.

The rearrangement joins TRBV4-3 to TRBJ2-1; TRBD2 aligns across 7 bases. J was trimmed by 4 bases and V by 2 bases; bases with no gene match: 11. The length of the CDR3 is 17 residues. Germline values: CDR1 LGHNA, CDR2 YSLEER. CDR3 amino acids: CASSQSSLLAPYNEQFF. CDR3 DNA: TGCGCCAGCAGCCAATCTTCTTTACTAGCGCCATACAATGAGCAGTTCTTC.

CDR3 region: CASRGTEGYGYTF. The CDR3 bases are TGTGCCAGCAGGGGCACGGAGGGATATGGCTACACCTTC. The chain carries TRBV5-6 and TRBJ1-2; D is unclear. The CDR3 covers 13 residues. CDR1 SGHDT and CDR2 YYEEEE come from the germline V gene. Trimming cost V 5 bases and J 5 bases, with 13 bases left between them.

This clone appeared once. The rearrangement links TRBV6-2 or TRBV6-3 to TRBJ1-1; D gene unclear. The V gene lost 2 bases and the J gene lost 5 bases, with 9 bases spanning the gap. The germline V gene has CDR1 MNHEY and CDR2 SVGEGT. The CDR3 is 13 amino acids. DNA of the CDR3: TGTGCCAGCAGTTACAGGGAAAGTACTGAAGCTTTCTTT. Translated, it gives CASSYRESTEAFF.

This rearrangement joins TRBV12-3 or TRBV12-4 to TRBJ1-1, with TRBD1 as a possible D gene (6 bases). This CDR3 comprises 13 residues. The V gene lost 7 bases and the J gene lost 10 bases, with 19 bases spanning the gap. The CDR3 sequence is CASTTGRYRSAFF. Here the CDR3 DNA reads TGTGCCAGCACTACAGGGCGGTACAGGTCAGCTTTCTTT.

The chain couples TRBV2 to TRBJ2-4; 10 bases agree with TRBD2. V lost 7 bases to trimming and J lost 6 bases; unmatched junction nucleotides: 9. This CDR3 has 15 amino acids. In germline, CDR1 is SNHLY, CDR2 FYNNEI. CDR3 DNA sequence: TGTGCCAGCAATCCTAGCGGGAGCTATCTAAACATTCAGTACTTC. Translating gives CASNPSGSYLNIQYF.

The V call is TRBV11-2, the J call TRBJ2-1, with unresolved D. With 0 bases removed from V and 9 bases from J, the gap between germline ends came to 15 bases. Germline CDR1 is SGHAT and CDR2 is FQNNGV. This CDR3 is 15 amino acids long. The CDR3 reads CASSLDSRRPGEQFF. The CDR3 DNA reads as TGTGCCAGCAGCTTAGATAGTCGCAGACCCGGTGAGCAGTTCTTC.

The gene calls are TRBV27 and TRBJ1-5; D is ambiguous. V was cut by 3 bases and J by 1 base, with 7 bases left in between. From germline, CDR1 is MNHEY and CDR2 SMNVEV (reference sequence). The CDR3 has 14 residues. The CDR3 region has the DNA TGTGCCAGCAGTTTTCGGGAGAGCAATCAGCCCCAGCATTTT. This gives the protein CASSFRESNQPQHF.

The chain has TRBV11-2 and TRBJ2-7; D unclear. The length of the CDR3 is 13 residues. V was cut by 1 base and J by 2 bases, with 6 bases left in between. Germline V gene lookup returns CDR1 SGHAT and CDR2 FQNNGV. CDR3: CASSLGSPYEQYF. For the CDR3, the DNA is TGTGCCAGCAGCTTAGGCTCTCCCTACGAGCAGTACTTC.

This clone occurred a few times. The V and J genes are TRBV11-2 and TRBJ2-1; TRBD1 aligns across 7 bases. V shed 5 bases and J 2 bases; nucleotides not matched to a gene: 9. The CDR3 consists of 16 residues. Germline V lookup: CDR1 SGHAT, CDR2 FQNNGV. CDR3 in amino acids: CASSPLGDRPYNEQFF. Here the CDR3 DNA reads TGTGCCAGCAGCCCTCTTGGGGACAGACCCTACAATGAGCAGTTCTTC.

The rearrangement uses TRBV6-4 and TRBJ2-1; D is undetermined. The germline V gene has CDR1 MRHNA and CDR2 SNTAGT. The CDR3 consists of 15 residues. V dropped 2 bases and J dropped 0 bases, with 8 bases sitting between them. The DNA for the CDR3 is TGTGCCAGCAGTGACGGCGCAGGCTCCTACAATGAGCAGTTCTTC. Its translation: CASSDGAGSYNEQFF.

The rearrangement joins TRBV14 to TRBJ2-3, with D perhaps matching TRBD1 (6 bases). Germline V gene sequence: CDR1 SGHDN, CDR2 FVKESK. This CDR3 has 17 amino acids. V shed 5 bases and J shed 5 bases, with 23 bases lying between them. The CDR3 loop is CASSGQQFQAARDTQYF. The CDR3 coding sequence is TGTGCCAGCAGCGGACAGCAATTCCAGGCTGCGCGAGATACGCAGTATTTT.